The present T cell receptor beta chain was sequenced within a study of lymphopenia after photon versus proton radiotherapy. Points from the study as a whole: Oligoclonal CD8+ Temra expansion after nadir drove photon patients' diversity drop. Larger post-nadir TCR diversity loss correlated inversely with survival in deceased patients.

Sequencing was performed with immunoSEQ multiplex PCR; in TCRdb, only in-frame clones are kept and a portion is missing. The sample has tens of thousands of clones; approximately 84% are singletons. Points on this clone: The antigen remains undetermined.

Germline assignment: CDR1 SGHVS and CDR2 FQNEAQ. Trimming removed 5 bases from V and 8 bases from J, with 9 bases in between. CDR3 length equals 12 residues. The chain carries TRBV7-8 and TRBJ1-4, with D possibly matching TRBD1 (6 bases). Sequencing used peripheral blood, obtained from a patient treated with proton-based radiotherapy. The clonotype originates from a man in his fifties or sixties with pancreatic cancer. The CDR3 nucleotides read TGTGCCAGCAGCCTAGGGGGGGAAAAACTGTTTTTT. Its protein product is CASSLGGEKLFF.